This TCR beta chain was found in a study of T-cell reconstitution after alpha-beta-depleted transplantation in children. As it was prepared, the TCRbeta library received unique molecular identifiers. TCRdb reanalysed the PCR reads using MiXCR and keeps one entry per CDR3 protein. Of roughly 89,000 distinct CDR3 sequences listed, less than 15% are singletons. V gave up 1 base and J gave up 3 bases, with 13 bases separating them. This CDR3 is 15 amino acids long. Germline CDR1 is SGHTA and CDR2 is FQGNSA. This sequence was found in a human donor who donated a stem cell graft to a child with inherited bone marrow failure. This chain links TRBV7-2 with TRBJ2-7; no firm D call. This specimen consisted of PBMCs from the stem cell graft donor, obtained from the stem cell graft. This chain's CDR3 is CASSLVYTGGYEQYF. The DNA of the CDR3 is TGTGCCAGCAGCTTAGTTTACACGGGCGGCTACGAGCAGTACTTC.